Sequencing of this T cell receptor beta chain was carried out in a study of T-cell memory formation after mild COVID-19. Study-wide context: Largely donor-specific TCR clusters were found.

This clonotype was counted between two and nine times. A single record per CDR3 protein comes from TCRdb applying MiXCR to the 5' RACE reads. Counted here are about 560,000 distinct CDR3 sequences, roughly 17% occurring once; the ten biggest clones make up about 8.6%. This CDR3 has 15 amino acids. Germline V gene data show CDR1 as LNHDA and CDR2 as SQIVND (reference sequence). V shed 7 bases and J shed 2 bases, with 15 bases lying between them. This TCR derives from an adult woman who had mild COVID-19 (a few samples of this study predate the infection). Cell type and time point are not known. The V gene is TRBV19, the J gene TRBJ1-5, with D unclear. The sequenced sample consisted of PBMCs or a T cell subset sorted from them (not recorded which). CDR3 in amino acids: CASKAQKGGNQPQHF. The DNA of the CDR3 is TGTGCCAGTAAGGCCCAGAAGGGCGGCAATCAGCCCCAGCATTTT.